This TCR beta chain is drawn from a study of brain metastases from non-small cell lung cancer. The CDR3 runs 13 residues. V lost 7 bases, J lost 6 bases, and 12 bases lay in between. Germline V gene lookup returns CDR1 SNHLY and CDR2 FYNNEI. TCRdb's copy holds only in-frame clones and misses some; the assay was immunoSEQ multiplex PCR. The sample consists of 2,000 to 2,500 clones, 86% of them appearing once. The chain combines TRBV2 with TRBJ2-2; D might be TRBD2 (5 bases). The source of this sequence is a donor over 35 with non-small cell lung cancer. Input material: tumor-adjacent normal tissue. The CDR3 nucleotides read TGTGCCAGCACCGGGATCGAAGCCGGGGAGCTGTTTTTT. Amino acids: CASTGIEAGELFF. The full variable domain, with the rest looked up from reference TRBV2 and TRBJ2-2, is EPEVTQTPSHQVTQMGQEVILRCVPISNHLYFYWYRQILGQKVEFLVSFYNNEISEKSEIFDDQFSVERPDGSNFTLKIRSTKLEDSAMYFCASTGIEAGELFFGEGSRLTVL.